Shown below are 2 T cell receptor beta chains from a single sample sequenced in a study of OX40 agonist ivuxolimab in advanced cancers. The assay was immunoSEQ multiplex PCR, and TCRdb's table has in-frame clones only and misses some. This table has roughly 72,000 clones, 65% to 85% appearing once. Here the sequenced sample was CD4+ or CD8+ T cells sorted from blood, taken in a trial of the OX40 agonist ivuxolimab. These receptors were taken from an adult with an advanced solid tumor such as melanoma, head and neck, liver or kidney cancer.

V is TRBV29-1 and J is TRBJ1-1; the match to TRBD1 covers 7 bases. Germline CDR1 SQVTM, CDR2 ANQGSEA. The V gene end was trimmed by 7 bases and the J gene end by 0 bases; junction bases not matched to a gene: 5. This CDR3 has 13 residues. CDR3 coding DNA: TGCAGCGGGCTAACAGGGGTGAACACTGAAGCTTTCTTT. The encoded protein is CSGLTGVNTEAFF.

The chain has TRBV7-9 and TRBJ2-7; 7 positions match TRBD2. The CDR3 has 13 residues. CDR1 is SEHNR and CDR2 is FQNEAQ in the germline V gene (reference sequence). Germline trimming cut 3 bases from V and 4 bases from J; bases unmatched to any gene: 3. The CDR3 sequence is CASSFLGGYEQYF. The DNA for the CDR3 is TGTGCCAGCAGCTTCCTGGGGGGGTACGAGCAGTACTTC.